This TCR beta chain was captured in a study of T cell clones after liver transplantation. Study-wide results and caveats: Migration into the graft, not deletion, may explain lost graft donor-reactive T cells.

Unstimulated PBMCs were sorted into CD3+CD4+ and CD3+CD8+ populations. CDR3 length equals 12 residues. The germline V and J ends were trimmed by 2 bases and 3 bases, with 5 bases remaining between them. Germline loops: CDR1 MDHEN, CDR2 SYDVKM. Method: immunoSEQ multiplex PCR; TCRdb's copy keeps in-frame clones and lacks some. In the table there are about 72,000 clones, 90% of which are singletons. As to this clone: Its target is unknown. The same CDR3 arises from other DNA sequences in this sample as well.

The source material was CD4+ T cells from blood, sampled before liver transplant. V usage is TRBV28 and J usage is TRBJ2-7, with D uncertain. This receptor was identified in a human donor who received a liver transplant. In DNA form, the CDR3 reads TGTGCCAGCAGTTTAGGCGGCTACGAGCAGTACTTC. Its protein product is CASSLGGYEQYF. The whole variable domain, filled in from reference TRBV28 and TRBJ2-7, reads DVKVTQSSRYLVKRTGEKVFLECVQDMDHENMFWYRQDPGLGLRLIYFSYDVKMKEKGDIPEGYSVSREKKERFSLILESASTNQTSMYLCASSLGGYEQYFGPGTRLTVT.